This passage covers 20 T cell receptor beta chains from one sample sequenced in a study of shared clonotypes between healthy human individuals. TCRdb keeps only in-frame clones here, not all; method: immunoSEQ multiplex PCR. The sample lists some 490,000 clones, almost 80% occurring once. Sequencing was done on a sample of PBMCs. The source of these receptors is a woman between 35 and 50 years old in good health. Some clones in this sample may be carry-over from other donors' samples.

The chain has TRBV18 and TRBJ1-5, with a weak D call TRBD1 (5 bases). V was cut by 3 bases and J by 9 bases, with 15 bases left in between. In germline, CDR1 is KGHSH, CDR2 LQKENI. This CDR3 region has 14 residues. CDR3 loop: CASSPGRRLGPQHF. DNA of the CDR3: TGTGCCAGCTCACCGGGGCGGAGGCTAGGGCCCCAGCATTTT.

V usage is TRBV6-5 and J usage is TRBJ2-2; 8 bases match TRBD1. With V trimmed by 6 bases and J by 1 base, 4 bases remained unmatched. The V gene's germline CDR1 is MNHEY and CDR2 SVGAGI. The CDR3 is 15 residues long. The CDR3 reads CASSLGTGNTGELFF. CDR3 nucleotides: TGTGCCAGCAGCCTTGGGACAGGGAACACCGGGGAGCTGTTTTTT.

V usage is TRBV27 and J usage is TRBJ1-6, with 9 nucleotides matching TRBD1. In germline, CDR1 is MNHEY, CDR2 SMNVEV (reference sequence). There are 14 residues in the CDR3. Germline trimming cut 4 bases from V and 7 bases from J; bases unmatched to any gene: 2. The CDR3 sequence is CASSSGQGNSPLHF. The CDR3 DNA follows: TGTGCCAGCAGTTCGGGACAGGGAAATTCACCCCTCCACTTT.

The chain combines TRBV6-6 with TRBJ1-2, with 7 bases aligning to TRBD1. V gave up 5 bases and J gave up 6 bases; unmatched junction bases: 15. The germline gives CDR1 MNHNY, CDR2 SVGAGI (reference sequence). The CDR3 has 16 amino acids. In DNA, the CDR3 is TGTGCCAGCAGTAACAGACAGGGCCAGGCGTTAGATGGCTACACCTTC. Encoded protein: CASSNRQGQALDGYTF.

This chain links TRBV5-1 with TRBJ2-7; 10 bases align to TRBD1. Germline V CDR1 and CDR2: SGHRS, YFSETQ. The CDR3 covers 14 residues. V shed 0 bases and J 6 bases; nucleotides not matched to a gene: 3. CDR3 sequence: CASSLAGQGGEQYF. Here the CDR3 DNA reads TGCGCCAGCAGCTTGGCCGGACAGGGGGGCGAGCAGTACTTC.

The chain uses TRBV7-9 and TRBJ2-2; a possible D gene is TRBD1 (6 bases). Germline CDR1 and CDR2: SEHNR and FQNEAQ (reference sequence). This CDR3 contains 16 residues. Trimming stripped 2 bases from V and 0 bases from J, with 10 bases between. CDR3 residues: CASSLNRAANTGELFF. Written as DNA, the CDR3 is TGTGCCAGCAGCTTAAACAGGGCGGCGAACACCGGGGAGCTGTTTTTT.

V gene TRBV11-2 combines with J gene TRBJ2-2; D not resolved. CDR1 is SGHAT and CDR2 is FQNNGV in the germline V gene. CDR3 size: 13 residues. V gave up 3 bases and J gave up 7 bases, with 9 bases separating them. The DNA of the CDR3 is TGTGCCAGCAGCTTCGGAGTTATCGGGGAGCTGTTTTTT. It is translated as CASSFGVIGELFF. Based on the CDR3 plus reference TRBV11-2 and TRBJ2-2, the full variable domain is EAGVAQSPRYKIIEKRQSVAFWCNPISGHATLYWYQQILGQGPKLLIQFQNNGVVDDSQLPKDRFSAERLKGVDSTLKIQPAKLEDSAVYLCASSFGVIGELFFGEGSRLTVL.

This clone was counted once. The CDR3 reads CASSQAGTATNEKLFF. The CDR3 DNA reads as TGCGCCAGCAGCCAAGCAGGGACAGCAACTAATGAAAAACTGTTTTTT. The chain recombines TRBV4-1 with TRBJ1-4, with 7 bases lining up with TRBD1. V shed 1 base, J shed 0 bases, and the junction held 2 bases outside the gene matches. This CDR3 region has 16 residues. Germline V gene sequence: CDR1 MGHRA, CDR2 YSYEKL.

The CDR3 is CASSGQGFAEAFF. As DNA, the CDR3 is TGCGCCAGCAGTGGACAGGGGTTCGCTGAAGCTTTCTTT. The chain has TRBV10-1 and TRBJ1-1; 8 bases are a match to TRBD1. With 4 bases clipped from V and 6 bases from J, the junction kept 4 bases outside the gene matches. Germline assignment: CDR1 WNHNN and CDR2 SYGVQD (reference sequence). The CDR3 has 13 residues.

This sequence joins TRBV5-5 and TRBJ2-7, with a possible D match to TRBD1 (6 bases). Germline lookup yields CDR1 SGHKS and CDR2 YYEKEE (reference sequence). The CDR3 is 15 residues long. The V end was cut by 7 bases, the J end by 0 bases, with 17 bases between. The CDR3 DNA reads as TGTGCCAGCGGGACATTGGTTTGGAGCTCCTACGAGCAGTACTTC. Translated: CASGTLVWSSYEQYF.

V usage is TRBV19 and J usage is TRBJ1-4; 8 bases match TRBD1. J lost 0 bases, V lost 4 bases, and 1 base had no gene match. Germline values: CDR1 LNHDA, CDR2 SQIVND (reference sequence). The CDR3 is 15 amino acids. The DNA of the CDR3 is TGTGCCAGTAGTAGGGGACAGGCAACTAATGAAAAACTGTTTTTT. Amino acids: CASSRGQATNEKLFF.

This clone was observed a few times. The rearrangement joins TRBV4-1 to TRBJ2-7; D might be TRBD1 or TRBD2, each matching 5 bases. From germline, CDR1 is MGHRA and CDR2 YSYEKL. V gave up 0 bases and J gave up 5 bases, with 14 bases separating them. This CDR3 contains 15 residues. The CDR3 DNA reads as TGCGCCAGCAGCCAAGATTCGTGGGGGTCGGACGAGCAGTACTTC. It yields the protein CASSQDSWGSDEQYF.

The chain carries TRBV2 and TRBJ1-1, with D uncertain. The CDR3 length is 10 residues. Looked up from germline, CDR1 is SNHLY and CDR2 is FYNNEI. Trimming stripped 8 bases from V and 4 bases from J, with 5 bases between. CDR3 residues: CASGTTEAFF. For the CDR3, the DNA is TGTGCCAGCGGAACCACTGAAGCTTTCTTT.

The rearrangement links TRBV5-4 to TRBJ2-7, with TRBD2 matching 10 bases. This CDR3 has 14 residues. V shed 1 base, J shed 7 bases, and the junction held 5 bases outside the gene matches. The germline V gene encodes CDR1 SGHNT and CDR2 YYREEE (reference sequence). The CDR3 sequence: CASSLSSGSQEQYF. The CDR3 nucleotides are TGTGCCAGCAGCTTGTCTAGCGGGAGTCAGGAGCAGTACTTC.

This sequence joins TRBV2 and TRBJ2-7, with 7 bases fitting TRBD1. CDR1 SNHLY and CDR2 FYNNEI come from the germline V gene. Trimming removed 3 bases from V and 4 bases from J; junction bases left unmatched: 3. The CDR3 is 13 residues long. CDR3 in amino acids: CASSEKGAYEQYF. The CDR3 region has the DNA TGTGCCAGCAGTGAGAAGGGGGCTTACGAGCAGTACTTC.

This clone was seen once. The genes are TRBV4-1 and TRBJ1-3; D gene unclear. This CDR3 comprises 18 residues. Per the germline V gene, CDR1 is MGHRA and CDR2 is YSYEKL. The V end was cut by 0 bases, the J end by 0 bases, with 15 bases between. The CDR3 is CASSQDLGRIISGNTIYF. As DNA, the CDR3 is TGCGCCAGCAGCCAAGATCTGGGGAGGATAATCTCTGGAAACACCATATATTTT.

This clone was picked up one time. Possible read error: a much larger clone is one base away. The chain links TRBV2 to TRBJ2-7, with TRBD2 matching 11 bases. V lost 2 bases and J lost 6; bases outside the gene matches: 0. The CDR3 contains 13 residues. Germline CDR1 reads SNHLY; CDR2 reads FYNNEI. This CDR3 is CASSELAGGEQYF. DNA of the CDR3: TGTGCCAGCAGTGAACTAGCGGGAGGCGAGCAGTACTTC.

Turning to this clone: Only one base separates this from a far larger clonotype, so it likely reflects a read error. J is TRBJ2-3 and V is TRBV5-5; 10 bases fit TRBD1. This CDR3 region has 14 residues. CDR1 and CDR2 from the germline V gene are SGHKS and YYEKEE (reference sequence). The CDR3: CASSQGTGVDTQYF. CDR3 coding DNA: TGCGCCAGCAGCCAAGGGACAGGGGTAGATACGCAGTATTTC.

The chain combines TRBV5-1 with TRBJ2-1; the D is unclear. V lost 3 bases and J 8 bases, leaving 12 bases between the germline ends. This CDR3 has 13 residues. Germline V gives CDR1 SGHRS, CDR2 YFSETQ. CDR3 in DNA: TGCGCCAGCAGCTCGCTAGGTGGGGATGAGCAGTTCTTC. Its translation: CASSSLGGDEQFF.

This clone has a single count. The same CDR3 can be traced to other DNA sequences in this sample. As DNA, the CDR3 is TGCAGTGCTAGAAGCTCCTACGAGCAGTACTTC. The encoded protein is CSARSSYEQYF. V is TRBV20-1 and J is TRBJ2-7; D not certain. V lost 2 bases and J 0 bases, leaving 2 bases between the germline ends. The CDR3 totals 11 residues. Germline V gene sequence: CDR1 DFQATT, CDR2 SNEGSKA (reference sequence).